These 18 T cell receptor beta chains originate from one sample sequenced in a study of blood T cell repertoires in COVID-19. Sequenced by immunoSEQ multiplex PCR; TCRdb stores in-frame clones only, minus some. The table has some 150,000 clones, roughly nine tenths seen once. Specimen: peripheral blood. These receptors were obtained from a woman aged 60-75 years with active or convalescent COVID-19.

Only one count was recorded for this clone. V gene TRBV7-2 combines with J gene TRBJ2-5, with D possibly TRBD2 on 5 matching bases. CDR1 and CDR2 from the germline V gene are SGHTA and FQGNSA. The CDR3 runs 17 residues. V lost 0 bases and J lost 2, with 16 bases in between. The CDR3 DNA reads TGTGCCAGCAGCTTAGCTGGTTGGCGGGCCGAGCAAGAGACCCAGTACTTC. The encoded protein is CASSLAGWRAEQETQYF. Full variable domain (outside the CDR3, taken from reference TRBV7-2 and TRBJ2-5): GAGVSQSPSNKVTEKGKDVELRCDPISGHTALYWYRQSLGQGLEFLIYFQGNSAPDKSGLPSDRFSAERTGGSVSTLTIQRTQQEDSAVYLCASSLAGWRAEQETQYFGPGTRLLVL.

The rearrangement joins TRBV3-1 (or the pseudogene TRBV3-2) to TRBJ2-4; 12 bases map to TRBD1. After removal of 3 bases from V and 2 bases from J, the junction contained 2 bases not matched to a gene. The germline gives CDR1 LGHDT, CDR2 YNNKEL (reference sequence). The CDR3 runs to 16 residues. As DNA, the CDR3 is TGTGCCAGCAGCCAGGGACAGGGGGCGTCCAAAAACATTCAGTACTTC. This codes for CASSQGQGASKNIQYF.

This chain joins TRBV4-3 and TRBJ1-3; D unclear. The CDR3 length is 14 residues. Germline CDR1 LGHNA, CDR2 YSLEER. With 4 bases removed from V and 0 bases from J, the gap between germline ends came to 7 bases. Here the CDR3 DNA reads TGCGCCAGCAGCCTCGAGCGCTCTGGAAACACCATATATTTT. Encoded protein: CASSLERSGNTIYF.

This clone occurred many times. This rearrangement joins TRBV6-4 to TRBJ2-3; no clear D. This CDR3 has 14 residues. With 3 bases removed from V and 1 base from J, the gap between germline ends came to 8 bases. From germline, CDR1 is MRHNA and CDR2 SNTAGT. In DNA, the CDR3 is TGTGCCAGCAGTGAAACCAGCGGCACAGATACGCAGTATTTT. Translation: CASSETSGTDTQYF.

This clone is a singleton in its sample. The CDR3 loop reads CASRSGTSNYGYTF. For the CDR3, the DNA is TGCGCCAGCAGAAGCGGGACTTCTAACTATGGCTACACCTTC. J is TRBJ1-2 and V is TRBV5-1, with D perhaps matching TRBD1 (5 bases). Germline-derived CDR1 and CDR2 are SGHRS and YFSETQ. Trimming took off 5 bases at V and 0 bases at J, with 11 bases between the two ends. The CDR3 runs 14 residues.

The V and J genes are TRBV2 and TRBJ1-1; 10 bases match TRBD1. With 2 bases clipped from V and 4 bases from J, the junction kept 10 bases outside the gene matches. The CDR3 has 17 amino acids. Germline assignment: CDR1 SNHLY and CDR2 FYNNEI. The CDR3 DNA reads TGTGCCAGCAGTGAATCCGGGACAGGGGATATCGGCACTGAAGCTTTCTTT. This gives the protein CASSESGTGDIGTEAFF.

The chain joins TRBV11-3 to TRBJ2-7; no firm D call. This CDR3 has 13 amino acids. The V and J ends lost 1 base and 7 bases respectively, with 11 bases between them. Germline values: CDR1 SGHNT, CDR2 YENEEA. In DNA, the CDR3 is TGTGCCAGCAGCTTAGTCCCCCCGGGTGAGCAGTACTTC. Translation: CASSLVPPGEQYF. The complete variable domain, with remaining parts taken from reference TRBV11-3 and TRBJ2-7, reads EAGVVQSPRYKIIEKKQPVAFWCNPISGHNTLYWYLQNLGQGPELLIRYENEEAVDDSQLPKDRFSAERLKGVDSTLKIQPAELGDSAVYLCASSLVPPGEQYFGPGTRLTVT.

The CDR3 is CASSLIPRQANTEAFF. Written as DNA, the CDR3 is TGCGCCAGCAGCTTGATCCCACGCCAGGCTAACACTGAAGCTTTCTTT. This chain joins TRBV5-1 and TRBJ1-1; the D is unclear. The CDR3 is 16 amino acids. CDR1 and CDR2 (germline): SGHRS, YFSETQ. Trimming removed 1 base at V and 2 bases at J, with 15 bases between.

The genes are TRBV6-2 or TRBV6-3 and TRBJ2-1, with no clear D. Germline V lookup: CDR1 MNHEY, CDR2 SVGEGT. Trimming removed 0 bases at V and 2 bases at J, with 5 bases between. The CDR3 sequence is 14 residues long. CDR3 protein: CASSYSSTYNEQFF. The DNA for the CDR3 is TGTGCCAGCAGTTACTCCAGTACCTACAATGAGCAGTTCTTC.

J is TRBJ2-5 and V is TRBV4-1; D unresolved. The CDR3 loop spans 13 amino acids. The V gene's germline CDR1 is MGHRA and CDR2 YSYEKL. The ends were cut back, 2 bases at V and 5 bases at J, with 9 bases in the middle. In DNA, the CDR3 is TGCGCCAGCAGCCAACTCGGTTTGGAGACCCAGTACTTC. Protein sequence: CASSQLGLETQYF.

The chain couples TRBV7-8 to TRBJ1-5; 7 nucleotides match TRBD1. This CDR3 has 16 residues. Losses at the gene ends were 1 base for V and 3 bases for J; bases not matched to a gene: 6. In germline, CDR1 is SGHVS, CDR2 FQNEAQ. The CDR3 DNA is TGTGCCAGCAGCTTAGAACAGGGGATTACCAATCAGCCCCAGCATTTT. It specifies CASSLEQGITNQPQHF. Supplemented by reference TRBV7-8 and TRBJ1-5, the full variable domain reads GAGVSQSPRYKVAKRGQDVALRCDPISGHVSLFWYQQALGQGPEFLTYFQNEAQLDKSGLPSDRFFAERPEGSVSTLKIQRTQQEDSAVYLCASSLEQGITNQPQHFGDGTRLSIL.

The sample holds one count of this clone. Here the CDR3 reads CASSYFLSNQPQHF. For the CDR3, the DNA is TGTGCCAGCAGTTACTTCCTTAGCAATCAGCCCCAGCATTTT. V gene TRBV6-5 combines with J gene TRBJ1-5; D unresolved. This CDR3 spans 14 amino acids. CDR1 MNHEY and CDR2 SVGAGI come from the germline V gene. The V end was cut by 1 base, the J end by 0 bases, with 4 bases between.

This clone was picked up one time. The chain combines TRBV7-2 with TRBJ2-5; D call uncertain. Germline V gene sequence: CDR1 SGHTA, CDR2 FQGNSA. The CDR3 sequence is 16 residues long. Trimming cost V 4 bases and J 4 bases, with 19 bases left between them. This CDR3 reads CASSSVPAGLLETQYF. For the CDR3, the DNA is TGTGCCAGCAGCTCCGTCCCCGCCGGGTTATTAGAGACCCAGTACTTC.

J is TRBJ1-2 and V is TRBV12-3 or TRBV12-4; 8 nucleotides match TRBD1. V lost 6 bases and J lost 7; bases outside the gene matches: 4. The CDR3 spans 12 residues. Here the CDR3 reads CASRRTGFGYTF. CDR3 nucleotides: TGTGCCAGCAGAAGGACAGGGTTTGGCTACACCTTC.

V and J are TRBV3-1 (or the pseudogene TRBV3-2) and TRBJ1-1, with TRBD1 identical over 8 bases. The CDR3 has 14 amino acids. Losses at the gene ends were 4 bases for V and 3 bases for J; bases not matched to a gene: 4. The germline gives CDR1 LGHDT, CDR2 YNNKEL (reference sequence). The CDR3 reads CASSLDRGDTEAFF. The CDR3 nucleotides read TGTGCCAGCAGCCTCGACAGGGGCGACACTGAAGCTTTCTTT.

This rearrangement joins TRBV6-5 to TRBJ1-2; TRBD1 aligns across 11 bases. Germline V gene data show CDR1 as MNHEY and CDR2 as SVGAGI. The CDR3 covers 14 residues. Trimming took 6 bases from V and 3 from J; bases not matched to a gene: 3. CDR3 loop: CASSWTGGDYGYTF. The CDR3 coding sequence is TGTGCCAGCAGCTGGACAGGGGGCGACTATGGCTACACCTTC.

About this clone: Other DNA sequences in this specimen translate into the identical CDR3. The chain carries TRBV6-5 and TRBJ2-7; the match to TRBD2 covers 11 bases. Germline V gene data show CDR1 as MNHEY and CDR2 as SVGAGI. J gave up 4 bases and V 0 bases, and 2 bases lay outside the gene matches. This CDR3 spans 15 amino acids. CDR3 loop: CASSYSLAGGYEQYF. CDR3 coding DNA: TGTGCCAGCAGTTACTCGCTAGCGGGGGGTTACGAGCAGTACTTC.

The chain links TRBV25-1 to TRBJ1-1; 7 bases match TRBD1. This CDR3 has 13 amino acids. Trimming took 7 bases from V and 4 from J; bases not matched to a gene: 6. The germline V gene has CDR1 MGHDK and CDR2 SYGVNS. The CDR3 reads CASTGTEGTEAFF. The CDR3 DNA reads TGTGCCAGCACCGGGACAGAAGGCACTGAAGCTTTCTTT.